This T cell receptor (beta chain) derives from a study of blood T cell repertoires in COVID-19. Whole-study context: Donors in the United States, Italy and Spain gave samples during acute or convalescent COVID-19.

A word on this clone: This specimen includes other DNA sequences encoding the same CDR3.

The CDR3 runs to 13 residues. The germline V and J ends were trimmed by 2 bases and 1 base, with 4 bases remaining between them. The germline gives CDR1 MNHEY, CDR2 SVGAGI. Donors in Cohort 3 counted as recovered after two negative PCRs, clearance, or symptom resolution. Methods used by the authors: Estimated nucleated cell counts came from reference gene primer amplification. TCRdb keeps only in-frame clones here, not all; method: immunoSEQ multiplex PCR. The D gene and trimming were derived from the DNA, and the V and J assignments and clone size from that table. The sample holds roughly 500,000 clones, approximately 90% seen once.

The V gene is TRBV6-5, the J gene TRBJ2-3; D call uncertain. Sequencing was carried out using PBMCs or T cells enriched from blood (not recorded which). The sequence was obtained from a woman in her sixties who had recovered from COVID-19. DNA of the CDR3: TGTGCCAGCAGTTACCCCGGCACAGATACGCAGTATTTT. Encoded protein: CASSYPGTDTQYF.